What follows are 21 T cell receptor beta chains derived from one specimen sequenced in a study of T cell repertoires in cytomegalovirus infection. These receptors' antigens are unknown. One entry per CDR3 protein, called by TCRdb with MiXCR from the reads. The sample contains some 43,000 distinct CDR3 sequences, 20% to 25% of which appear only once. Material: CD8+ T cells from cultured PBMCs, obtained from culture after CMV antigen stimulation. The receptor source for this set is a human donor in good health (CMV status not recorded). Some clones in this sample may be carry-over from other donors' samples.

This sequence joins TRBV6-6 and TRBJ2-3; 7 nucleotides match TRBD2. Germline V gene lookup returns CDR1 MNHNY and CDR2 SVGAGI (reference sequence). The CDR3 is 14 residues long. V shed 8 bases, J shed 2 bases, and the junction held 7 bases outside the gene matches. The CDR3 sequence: CASGGDSHTDTQYF. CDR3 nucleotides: TGTGCCAGCGGGGGGGACTCGCACACAGATACGCAGTATTTT.

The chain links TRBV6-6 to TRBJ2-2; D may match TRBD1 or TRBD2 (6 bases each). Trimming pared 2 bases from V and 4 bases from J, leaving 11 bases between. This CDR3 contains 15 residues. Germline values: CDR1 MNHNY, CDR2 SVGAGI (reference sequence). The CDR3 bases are TGTGCCAGCAGTTACGGGGGGCCCGGCACCGGGGAGCTGTTTTTT. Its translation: CASSYGGPGTGELFF.

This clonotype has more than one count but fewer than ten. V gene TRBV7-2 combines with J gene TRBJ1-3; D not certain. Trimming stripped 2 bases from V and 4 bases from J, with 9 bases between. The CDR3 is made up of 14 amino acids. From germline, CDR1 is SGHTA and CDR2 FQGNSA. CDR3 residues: CASSLIQTGNTIYF. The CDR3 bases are TGTGCCAGCAGCTTAATACAGACCGGAAACACCATATATTTT.

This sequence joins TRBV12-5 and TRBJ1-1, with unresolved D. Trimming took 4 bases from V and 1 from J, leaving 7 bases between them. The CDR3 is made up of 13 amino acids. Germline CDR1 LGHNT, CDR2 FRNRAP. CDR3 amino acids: CASGSQRNTEAFF. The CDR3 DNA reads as TGTGCTAGTGGTTCGCAGAGGAACACTGAAGCTTTCTTT.

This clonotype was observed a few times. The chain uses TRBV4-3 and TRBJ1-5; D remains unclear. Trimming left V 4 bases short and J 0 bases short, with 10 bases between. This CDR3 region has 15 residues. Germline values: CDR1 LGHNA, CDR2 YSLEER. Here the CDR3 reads CASSLEDYSNQPQHF. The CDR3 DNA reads TGCGCCAGCAGCCTAGAGGATTATAGCAATCAGCCCCAGCATTTT.

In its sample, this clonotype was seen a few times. The CDR3: CAQEEGAGYNEQFF. CDR3 DNA: TGTGCCCAAGAGGAGGGGGCCGGCTACAATGAGCAGTTCTTC. This chain links TRBV7-9 with TRBJ2-1; D perhaps matches TRBD1 (7 bases). The V end was cut by 11 bases, the J end by 3 bases, with 17 bases between. Per the germline V gene, CDR1 is SEHNR and CDR2 is FQNEAQ (reference sequence). The CDR3 length is 14 residues.

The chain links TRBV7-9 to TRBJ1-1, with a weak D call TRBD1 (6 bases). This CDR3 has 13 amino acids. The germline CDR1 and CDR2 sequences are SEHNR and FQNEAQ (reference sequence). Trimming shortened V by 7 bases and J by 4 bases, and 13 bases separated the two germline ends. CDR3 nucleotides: TGTGCCAGCACGAGGGGGGGCGGCACTGAAGCTTTCTTT. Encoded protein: CASTRGGGTEAFF.

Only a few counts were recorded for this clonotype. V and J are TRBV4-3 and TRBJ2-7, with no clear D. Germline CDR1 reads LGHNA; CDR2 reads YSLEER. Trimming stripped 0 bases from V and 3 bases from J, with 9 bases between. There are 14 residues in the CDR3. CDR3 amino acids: CASSQDMVGYEQYF. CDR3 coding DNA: TGCGCCAGCAGCCAAGATATGGTAGGCTACGAGCAGTACTTC.

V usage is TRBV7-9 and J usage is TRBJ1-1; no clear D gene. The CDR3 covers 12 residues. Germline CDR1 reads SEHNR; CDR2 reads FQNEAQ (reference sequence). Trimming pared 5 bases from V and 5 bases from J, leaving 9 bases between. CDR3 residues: CASSHRGTEAFF. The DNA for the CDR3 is TGTGCCAGCAGCCATCGAGGGACTGAAGCTTTCTTT.

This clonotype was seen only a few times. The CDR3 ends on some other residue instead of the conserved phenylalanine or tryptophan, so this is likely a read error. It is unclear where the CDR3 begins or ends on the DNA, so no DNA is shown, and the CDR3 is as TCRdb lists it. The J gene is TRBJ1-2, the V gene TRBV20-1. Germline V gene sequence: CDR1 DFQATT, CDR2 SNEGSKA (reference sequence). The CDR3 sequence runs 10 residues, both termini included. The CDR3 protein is CSASDVLLFV.

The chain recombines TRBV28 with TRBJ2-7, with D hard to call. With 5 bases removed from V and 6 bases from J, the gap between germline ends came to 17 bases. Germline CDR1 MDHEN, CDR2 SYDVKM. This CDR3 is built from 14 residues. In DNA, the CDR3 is TGTGCCAGCAGTCCTACATCGGATATCGCCGAGCAGTACTTC. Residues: CASSPTSDIAEQYF. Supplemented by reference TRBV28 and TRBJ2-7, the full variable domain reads DVKVTQSSRYLVKRTGEKVFLECVQDMDHENMFWYRQDPGLGLRLIYFSYDVKMKEKGDIPEGYSVSREKKERFSLILESASTNQTSMYLCASSPTSDIAEQYFGPGTRLTVT.

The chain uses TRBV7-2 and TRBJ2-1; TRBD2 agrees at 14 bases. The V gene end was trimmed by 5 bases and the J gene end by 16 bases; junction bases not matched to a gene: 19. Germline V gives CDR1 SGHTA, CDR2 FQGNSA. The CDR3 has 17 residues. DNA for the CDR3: TGTGCCAGCAGCCTCAATTGGGGACTAGCGGGAGAGCCACAGGAATTCTTC. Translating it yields CASSLNWGLAGEPQEFF.

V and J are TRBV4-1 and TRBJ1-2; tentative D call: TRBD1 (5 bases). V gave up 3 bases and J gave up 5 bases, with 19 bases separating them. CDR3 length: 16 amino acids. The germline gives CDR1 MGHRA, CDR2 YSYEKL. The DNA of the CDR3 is TGCGCCAGCAGCCACCCCGGGACCGTGGGACCTTATGGCTACACCTTC. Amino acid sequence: CASSHPGTVGPYGYTF.

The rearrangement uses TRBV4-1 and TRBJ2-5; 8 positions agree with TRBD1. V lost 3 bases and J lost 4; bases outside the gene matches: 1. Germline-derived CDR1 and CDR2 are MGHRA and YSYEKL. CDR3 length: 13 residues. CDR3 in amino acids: CASSHQGAETQYF. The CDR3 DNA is TGCGCCAGCAGCCATCAGGGGGCAGAGACCCAGTACTTC.

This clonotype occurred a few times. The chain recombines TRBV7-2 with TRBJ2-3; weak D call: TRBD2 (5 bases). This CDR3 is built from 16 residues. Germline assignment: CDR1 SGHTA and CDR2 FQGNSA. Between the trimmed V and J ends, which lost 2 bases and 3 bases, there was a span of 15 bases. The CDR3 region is CASSLSPSRLTDTQYF. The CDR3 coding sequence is TGTGCCAGCAGCTTATCCCCTAGCAGGTTGACAGATACGCAGTATTTT.

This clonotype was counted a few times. The chain's CDR3 is CASRAGTTGANVLTF. DNA of the CDR3: TGTGCCAGCAGAGCTGGGACAACCGGGGCCAACGTCCTGACTTTC. J is TRBJ2-6 and V is TRBV25-1; tentative D call: TRBD1 (6 bases). V shed 6 bases and J shed 4 bases, with 13 bases lying between them. This CDR3 region has 15 residues. The V gene's germline CDR1 is MGHDK and CDR2 SYGVNS.

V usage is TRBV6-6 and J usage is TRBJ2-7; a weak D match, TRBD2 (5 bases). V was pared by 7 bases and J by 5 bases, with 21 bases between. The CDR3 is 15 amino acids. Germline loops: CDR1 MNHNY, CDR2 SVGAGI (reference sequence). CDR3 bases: TGTGCCAGCAAGGGCCGGGCCGTCTCCGGGGACGAGCAGTACTTC. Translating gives CASKGRAVSGDEQYF.

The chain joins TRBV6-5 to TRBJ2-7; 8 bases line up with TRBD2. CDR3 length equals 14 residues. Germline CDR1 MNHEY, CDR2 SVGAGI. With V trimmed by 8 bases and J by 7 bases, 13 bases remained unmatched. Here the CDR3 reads CASRRAGGKGEQYF. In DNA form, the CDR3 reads TGTGCCAGCCGGCGGGCGGGAGGTAAGGGGGAGCAGTACTTC.

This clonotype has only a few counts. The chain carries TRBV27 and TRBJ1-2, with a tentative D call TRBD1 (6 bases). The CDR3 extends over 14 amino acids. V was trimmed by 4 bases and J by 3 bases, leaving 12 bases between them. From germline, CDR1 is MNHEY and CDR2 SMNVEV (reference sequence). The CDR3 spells CASSSYRVDYGYTF. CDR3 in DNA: TGTGCCAGCAGTTCCTACAGGGTTGACTATGGCTACACCTTC.

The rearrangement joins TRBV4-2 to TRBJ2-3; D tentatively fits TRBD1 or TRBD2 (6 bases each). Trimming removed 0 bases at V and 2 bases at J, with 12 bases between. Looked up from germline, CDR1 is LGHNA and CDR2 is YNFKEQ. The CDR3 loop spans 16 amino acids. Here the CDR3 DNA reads TGTGCCAGCAGCCAAGATCGGGGGACAAACACAGATACGCAGTATTTT. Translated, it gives CASSQDRGTNTDTQYF.

CDR3 nucleotides: TGTGCCAGCAGCGCCCCTTTTACCACTAGCGGGTCTATCAACGAGCAGTACTTC. Amino acids: CASSAPFTTSGSINEQYF. The chain couples TRBV7-9 to TRBJ2-7, with 9 positions matching TRBD2. Germline CDR1 and CDR2: SEHNR and FQNEAQ (reference sequence). Trimming at V came to 5 bases and at J to 5 bases, leaving 19 bases not matched to a gene. The CDR3 is made up of 18 amino acids. Full variable domain (remainder filled in from reference TRBV7-9 and TRBJ2-7): DTGVSQNPRHKITKRGQNVTFRCDPISEHNRLYWYRQTLGQGPEFLTYFQNEAQLEKSRLLSDRFSAERPKGSFSTLEIQRTEQGDSAMYLCASSAPFTTSGSINEQYFGPGTRLTVT.